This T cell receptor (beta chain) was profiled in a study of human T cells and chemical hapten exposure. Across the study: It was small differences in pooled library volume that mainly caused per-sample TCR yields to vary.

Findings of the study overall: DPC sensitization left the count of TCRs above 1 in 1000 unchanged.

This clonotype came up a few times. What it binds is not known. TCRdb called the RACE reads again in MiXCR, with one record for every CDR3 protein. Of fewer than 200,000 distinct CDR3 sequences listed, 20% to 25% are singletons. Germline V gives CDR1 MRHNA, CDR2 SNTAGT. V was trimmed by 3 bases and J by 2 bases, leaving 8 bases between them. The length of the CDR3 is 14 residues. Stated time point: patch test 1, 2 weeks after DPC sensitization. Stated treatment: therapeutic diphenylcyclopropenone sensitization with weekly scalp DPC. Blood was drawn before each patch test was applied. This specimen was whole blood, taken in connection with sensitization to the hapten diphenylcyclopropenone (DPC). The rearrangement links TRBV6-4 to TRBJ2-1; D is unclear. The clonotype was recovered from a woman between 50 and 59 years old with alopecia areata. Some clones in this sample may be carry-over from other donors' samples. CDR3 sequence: CASSDTIPYNEQFF. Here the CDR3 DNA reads TGTGCCAGCAGTGATACCATCCCCTACAATGAGCAGTTCTTC.